What follows is one T cell receptor (beta chain) and its context. Its antigen remains unidentified. No much larger clone exists at a distance of one base, and base qualities are not known. Genomic DNA was isolated from the sorted cells so that the TCRbeta CDR3 region could be sequenced. The immunoSEQ Assay was used to sequence the TCRbeta CDR3 regions. TCRdb took this table from immuneACCESS and kept in-frame rearrangements with V and J called. Such tables lack part of the clones; where checked against another copy, unresolved V genes explain under half of the gap, and the rest is unexplained. The table for this sample lists around 48,000 clones; approximately 80% of them were counted only once. In total, the top ten clones hold about 3% of the sample. The trial excluded patients who had a history of autoimmune disease or were on systemic immunosuppression. Peripheral blood for TCR sequencing was drawn from every dose cohort at baseline, at cycle 4 day 1 and at cycle 7 day 1. Samples were obtained from an open-label, multicenter, first-in-human phase I dose-escalation trial of ivuxolimab. Adults with locally advanced or metastatic head and neck squamous cell, hepatocellular, melanoma or renal cell carcinoma were enrolled in the trial. CD4+ and CD8+ T cells were sorted separately from peripheral blood before TCR sequencing.

The data are from a study of OX40 agonist ivuxolimab in advanced cancers. Describing the broader study: Ivuxolimab, which targeted the costimulatory receptor OX40 (CD134), was an agonistic, fully human IgG2 monoclonal antibody. Intravenous ivuxolimab was administered to patients every 2 weeks at six dose levels: 0.01, 0.1, 0.3, 1.5, 3 and 10 mg/kg. Of the approximately 53 patients in dose escalation, some 20 had hepatocellular carcinoma, around 15 had melanoma, 9 had renal cell carcinoma and 9 had head and neck cancer. In the dose-escalation cohort, 70% to 85% of patients were male, and the mean age was approximately 60 years, with a range of about 23 to 90. Patients were allowed to have had prior anti-PD-1, anti-PD-L1 or anti-CTLA-4 therapy, and approximately 37% of the dose-escalation patients had been treated with checkpoint inhibitors. Three dose-escalation patients achieved partial responses, one with hepatocellular carcinoma and two with cutaneous melanoma. The point of sequencing TCRbeta in the periphery was to test whether ivuxolimab changed TCR sequence diversity and drove clonal T-cell expansion. The paper describes the monotherapy dose-escalation part (N ≈ 50 patients) of the phase I trial of ivuxolimab. What the research found in general, with its limitations: Partial responders in the 0.1-3.0 mg/kg groups had among the lowest normalized peripheral clonal expansion, especially among CD8+ T cells. After ivuxolimab, more expanded clones were found on average in CD8+ T cells than in CD4+ T cells. At doses of 0.1 to 3.0 mg/kg, clonal expansion of both CD4+ and CD8+ T cells in blood was seen between baseline and week 6. Low levels of normalized T-cell clonal expansion were also seen in some patients who did not respond. The antigen specificity of the clonally expanded peripheral T cells was not determined.

Based on the germline V gene (reference sequence), the CDR1 and CDR2 sequences are SEHNR and FQNEAQ. Inclusive of the bounding cysteine and phenylalanine, the CDR3 is 15 residues long. CDR3 DNA is the only sequence kept; it has 45 bases, read in frame from the first base. V is trimmed back by 3 bases and J by 2 bases, and the junction contains 5 bases that no gene match accounts for. This specimen was CD4+ or CD8+ T cells sorted from blood, taken in a trial of the OX40 agonist ivuxolimab. The receptor comes from an adult with an advanced solid tumor such as melanoma, head and neck, liver or kidney cancer. This receptor chain uses TRBV7-9 and TRBJ2-3; TRBD2 lines up with 7 middle nucleotides. The CDR3 loop reads CASSFGLADTDTQYF. The DNA is TGTGCCAGCAGCTTTGGGCTAGCGGACACAGATACGCAGTATTTT.